This TCR beta chain was retrieved from a study of cytomegalovirus exposure and HLA in healthy donors. Details on this clone: Its cognate antigen is unknown.

Whole-study results and caveats: The study labeled around 160 TCR beta chains cytomegalovirus-associated.

Primers: 60 Vbeta forward and 13 Jbeta reverse. Clones were sequenced by immunoSEQ multiplex PCR, and TCRdb holds only the in-frame ones, with some missing. The sample has approximately 150,000 clones, 75% to 85% seen once; the top ten hold 4.9%. Per germline, CDR1 SEHNR and CDR2 FQNEAQ (reference sequence). V trimming: 4 bases; J trimming: 11 bases; junction bases outside the gene matches: 15. CDR3 length: 15 residues. Sequencing input: PBMCs. This clonotype was obtained from a woman under 30 in good health and CMV-seropositive. This chain joins TRBV7-9 and TRBJ2-5; 8 bases align to TRBD2. This chain's CDR3 is CASSYSGALSWEQYF. In DNA, the CDR3 is TGTGCCAGCAGCTATAGCGGGGCACTATCCTGGGAGCAGTACTTC.